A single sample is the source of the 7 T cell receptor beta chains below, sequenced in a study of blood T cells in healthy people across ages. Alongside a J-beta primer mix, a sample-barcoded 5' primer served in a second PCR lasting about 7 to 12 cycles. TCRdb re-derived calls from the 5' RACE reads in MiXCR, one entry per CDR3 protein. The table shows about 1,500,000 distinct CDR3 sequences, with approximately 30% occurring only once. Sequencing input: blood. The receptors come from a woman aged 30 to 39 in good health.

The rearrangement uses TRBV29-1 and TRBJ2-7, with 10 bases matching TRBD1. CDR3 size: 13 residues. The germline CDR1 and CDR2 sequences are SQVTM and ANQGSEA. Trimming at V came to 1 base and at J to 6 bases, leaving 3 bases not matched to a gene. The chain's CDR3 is CSVEGQGAGEQYF. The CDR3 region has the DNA TGCAGCGTTGAAGGACAGGGGGCGGGCGAGCAGTACTTC.

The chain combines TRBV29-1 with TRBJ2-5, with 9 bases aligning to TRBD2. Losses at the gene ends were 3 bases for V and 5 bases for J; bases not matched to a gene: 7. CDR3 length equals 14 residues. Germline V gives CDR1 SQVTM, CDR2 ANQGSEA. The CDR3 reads CSVDSGSFVETQYF. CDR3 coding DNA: TGCAGCGTTGATAGCGGGAGTTTCGTGGAGACCCAGTACTTC.

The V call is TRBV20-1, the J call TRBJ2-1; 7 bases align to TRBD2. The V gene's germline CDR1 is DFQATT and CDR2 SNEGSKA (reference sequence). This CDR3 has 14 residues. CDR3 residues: CADSPGLQNNEQFF. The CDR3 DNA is TGCGCTGATTCCCCGGGACTACAGAACAATGAGCAGTTCTTC.

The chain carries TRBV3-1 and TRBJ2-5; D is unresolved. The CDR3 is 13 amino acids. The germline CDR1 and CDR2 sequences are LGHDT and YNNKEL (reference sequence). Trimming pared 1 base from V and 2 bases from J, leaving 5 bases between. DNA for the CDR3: TGTGCCAGCAGCCAAGTCCGTCAAGAGACCCAGTACTTC. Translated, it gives CASSQVRQETQYF.

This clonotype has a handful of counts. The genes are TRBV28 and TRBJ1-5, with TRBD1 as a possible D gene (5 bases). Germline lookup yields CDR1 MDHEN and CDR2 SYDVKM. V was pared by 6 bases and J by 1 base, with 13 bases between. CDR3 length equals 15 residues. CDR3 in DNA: TGTGCCAGCAGGAAACAGGCTCCCAGCAATCAGCCCCAGCATTTT. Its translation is CASRKQAPSNQPQHF.

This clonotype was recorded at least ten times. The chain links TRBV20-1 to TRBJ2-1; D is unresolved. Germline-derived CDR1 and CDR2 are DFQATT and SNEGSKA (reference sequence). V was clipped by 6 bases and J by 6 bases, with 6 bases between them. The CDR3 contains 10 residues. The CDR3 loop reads CSAPLNEQFF. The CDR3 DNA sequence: TGCAGTGCCCCACTCAATGAGCAGTTCTTC.

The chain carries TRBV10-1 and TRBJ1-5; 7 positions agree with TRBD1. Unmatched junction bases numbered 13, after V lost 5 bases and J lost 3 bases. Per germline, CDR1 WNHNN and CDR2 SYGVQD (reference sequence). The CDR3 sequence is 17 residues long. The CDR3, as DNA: TGCGCCAGCAGTCCTATTGGACAGGTGCCAGACAATCAGCCCCAGCATTTT. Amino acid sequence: CASSPIGQVPDNQPQHF.